These T cell receptor beta chains were read from a single sample in a study of T cells expressing NK-cell markers. TCRdb re-called the 5' RACE reads and catalogs CDR3 proteins one per entry, DNA excluded. Recorded for this sample: about 540,000 distinct CDR3 sequences. The material sequenced was blood T cells: a sorted CD56 or NKG2C T cell subset, CD4+ or CD8+ T cells, or bulk PBMC T cells (not recorded which). The receptor source for this set is a man younger than 35 in good health. CDR3s include the opening cysteine and the closing phenylalanine or tryptophan. The order of the fields is V gene, J gene, CDR3 protein.

TRBV5-5	TRBJ2-4	CASSWGVPLSGSKNIQYF
TRBV6-1	TRBJ1-5	CASGGGGNQPQHF
TRBV5-1	TRBJ2-2	CASRQGPRAGELFF
TRBV30	TRBJ1-6	CAWTAGGPLHF
TRBV20-1	TRBJ2-1	CSGESGAKSYNEQFF
TRBV15	TRBJ2-6	CATSRLGLRSGANVLTF
TRBV6-2/TRBV6-3	TRBJ2-7	CASTHFGGFYEQYF
TRBV5-1	TRBJ2-1	CASSLGLAGPNEQFF
TRBV11-3	TRBJ2-1	CASSFLAGAYDEQFF
TRBV7-2	TRBJ2-3	CASSLDSYTDTQYF
TRBV11-3	TRBJ1-1	CASSLKRGRTEAFF
TRBV12-3/TRBV12-4	TRBJ1-2	CASRTGAGYGYTF
TRBV4-1	TRBJ1-1	CASFDLEGGTEAFF
TRBV4-2	TRBJ2-2	CASSQETMAGANTGELFF
TRBV20-1	TRBJ1-1	CSARDHREQGEYNTEAFF
TRBV6-5	TRBJ2-7	CASSYTGTGAYEQYF
TRBV20-1	TRBJ2-3	CSATRDIADTQYF
TRBV18	TRBJ2-2	CASTQQGNTGELFF
TRBV4-1	TRBJ1-5	CASSQDQGRVAVQPQHF
TRBV3-1	TRBJ1-2	CASSQMVQANYGYTF
TRBV10-3	TRBJ2-7	CAIKDRAGEQYF
TRBV7-9	TRBJ2-2	CASSPEFFGELFF
TRBV5-1	TRBJ1-2	CASSFNTGATGGYTF
TRBV11-1	TRBJ2-5	CASRRTGSPRETQYF